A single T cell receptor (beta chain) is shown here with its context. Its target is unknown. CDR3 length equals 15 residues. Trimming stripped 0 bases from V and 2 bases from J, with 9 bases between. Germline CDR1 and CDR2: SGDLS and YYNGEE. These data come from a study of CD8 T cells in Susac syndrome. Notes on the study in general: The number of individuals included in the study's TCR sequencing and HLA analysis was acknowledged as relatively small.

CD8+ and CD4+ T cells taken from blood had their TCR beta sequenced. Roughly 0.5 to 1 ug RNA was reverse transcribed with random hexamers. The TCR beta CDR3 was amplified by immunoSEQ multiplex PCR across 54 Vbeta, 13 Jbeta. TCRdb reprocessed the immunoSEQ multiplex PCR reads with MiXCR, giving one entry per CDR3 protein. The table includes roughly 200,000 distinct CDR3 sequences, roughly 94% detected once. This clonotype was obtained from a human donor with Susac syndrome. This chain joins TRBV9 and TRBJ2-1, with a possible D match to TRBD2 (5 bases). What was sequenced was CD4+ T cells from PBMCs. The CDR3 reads CASSVDEGTYNEQFF. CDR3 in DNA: TGTGCCAGCAGCGTAGATGAGGGTACCTACAATGAGCAGTTCTTC. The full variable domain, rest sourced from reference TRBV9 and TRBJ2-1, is DSGVTQTPKHLITATGQRVTLRCSPRSGDLSVYWYQQSLDQGLQFLIQYYNGEERAKGNILERFSAQQFPDLHSELNLSSLELGDSALYFCASSVDEGTYNEQFFGPGTRLTVL.